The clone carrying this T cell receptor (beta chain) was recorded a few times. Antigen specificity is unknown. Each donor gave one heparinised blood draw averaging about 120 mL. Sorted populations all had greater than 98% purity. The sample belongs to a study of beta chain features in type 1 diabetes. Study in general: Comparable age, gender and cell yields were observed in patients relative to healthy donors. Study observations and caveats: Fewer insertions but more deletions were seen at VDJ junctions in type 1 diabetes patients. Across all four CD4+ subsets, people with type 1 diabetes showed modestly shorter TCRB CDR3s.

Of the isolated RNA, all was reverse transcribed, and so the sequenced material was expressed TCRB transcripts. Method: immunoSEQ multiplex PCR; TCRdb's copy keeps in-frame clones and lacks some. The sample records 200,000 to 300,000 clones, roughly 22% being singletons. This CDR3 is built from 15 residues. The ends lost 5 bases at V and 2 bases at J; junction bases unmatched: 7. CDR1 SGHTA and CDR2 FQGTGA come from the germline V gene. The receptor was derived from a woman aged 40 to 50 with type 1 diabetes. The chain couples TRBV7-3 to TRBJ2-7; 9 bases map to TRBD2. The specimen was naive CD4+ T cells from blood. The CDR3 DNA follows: TGTGCCAGCAGCGCCGCAGCGGGGGGACCCTACGAGCAGTACTTC. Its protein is CASSAAAGGPYEQYF.